This T cell receptor beta chain was observed in a study of T-cell reconstitution after alpha-beta-depleted transplantation in children. Study-level points and caveats: Several hundred expanded graft clones reportedly were the source of alpha-beta T cells about two months after transplant.

Unique molecular identifiers were incorporated during preparation of the TCRbeta library. TCRdb called the PCR reads again in MiXCR, with one record for every CDR3 protein. The profile shows 900,000 or so distinct CDR3 sequences, 16% of them singletons. Note on this clonotype: As yet, its antigen is unknown.

The CDR3 sequence is 13 residues long. CDR1 and CDR2 from the germline V gene are KGHDR and SFDVKD. V lost 9 bases, J lost 8 bases, and 6 bases stayed unmatched. This receptor was obtained from a male patient younger than 18 who had a stem cell transplant for acute lymphoblastic leukemia, so the T cells may come from the graft donor. The sample consisted of PBMCs, mostly from graft donor cells, taken 360 days after TCRalphabeta/CD19-depleted stem cell transplant. The chain uses TRBV24-1 and TRBJ2-1; TRBD2 aligns across 10 bases. The chain's CDR3 is CATASSGSDEQFF. CDR3 nucleotides: TGTGCCACCGCTTCTAGCGGGAGTGATGAGCAGTTCTTC.